This passage covers 17 T cell receptor beta chains from one sample sequenced in a study of T cell responses to AZD1222 COVID-19 vaccine. The method was immunoSEQ multiplex PCR; TCRdb's version includes in-frame clones alone and lacks a portion of them. The sample lists roughly 91,000 clones, around nine tenths occurring once. The sample here was peripheral blood, taken on day 0 of AZD1222 vaccination. The receptors were sampled from an adult in good health.

The table lists this clone with a count of one. The V gene is TRBV3-1 (or the pseudogene TRBV3-2), the J gene TRBJ1-2, with 10 bases aligning to TRBD1. This CDR3 has 13 residues. The V gene end was trimmed by 4 bases and the J gene end by 6 bases; junction bases not matched to a gene: 2. The germline V gene encodes CDR1 LGHDT and CDR2 YNNKEL (reference sequence). The CDR3 nucleotides are TGTGCCAGCAGCCGAGGGACAGGGGATGGCTACACCTTC. This codes for CASSRGTGDGYTF.

The gene calls are TRBV2 and TRBJ2-2, with 10 nucleotides matching TRBD1. Trimming cost V 9 bases and J 5 bases; bases outside gene matches: 6. This CDR3 is 14 amino acids long. Germline CDR1 and CDR2: SNHLY and FYNNEI. The CDR3 DNA reads TGTGCCAGGCAAGCGGGACAGGGGACCGGGGAGCTGTTTTTT. Translating gives CARQAGQGTGELFF.

This chain uses TRBV3-1 (or the pseudogene TRBV3-2) with TRBJ2-3; the match to TRBD2 covers 11 bases. CDR3 length: 15 amino acids. Per the germline V gene, CDR1 is LGHDT and CDR2 is YNNKEL (reference sequence). Trimming took 6 bases from V and 3 from J; bases not matched to a gene: 5. The CDR3 sequence is CASSGLAGGTDTQYF. CDR3 nucleotide sequence: TGTGCCAGCAGTGGACTAGCGGGTGGGACAGATACGCAGTATTTT.

This chain links TRBV6-5 with TRBJ2-7; tentatively, D is TRBD2 (6 bases). The germline gives CDR1 MNHEY, CDR2 SVGAGI. This CDR3 has 13 amino acids. Trimming removed 2 bases from V and 3 bases from J, with 8 bases in between. The CDR3 region has the DNA TGTGCCAGCAGTTACCTCGGGGGCTACGAGCAGTACTTC. Protein: CASSYLGGYEQYF.

This chain links TRBV4-2 with TRBJ1-6; perhaps TRBD1 as D (6 bases). Trimming shortened V by 3 bases and J by 8 bases, and 14 bases separated the two germline ends. Germline CDR1 and CDR2: LGHNA and YNFKEQ. This CDR3 has 15 amino acids. CDR3 in amino acids: CASSQDSSPDSPLHF. CDR3 sequence (DNA): TGTGCCAGCAGCCAGGACAGCTCCCCCGATTCACCCCTCCACTTT.

A single count supports this clone. The CDR3 coding sequence is TGTGCCAGCGGTCTTCAGGGGAGGGCGGAAAAACTGTTTTTT. Residues: CASGLQGRAEKLFF. This chain joins TRBV2 and TRBJ1-4, with TRBD1 as a possible D gene (6 bases). V lost 8 bases and J lost 8, with 18 bases in between. In germline, CDR1 is SNHLY, CDR2 FYNNEI. This CDR3 contains 14 residues.

This chain uses TRBV18 with TRBJ1-2, with D unresolved. This CDR3 comprises 14 residues. V was pared by 3 bases and J by 3 bases, with 11 bases between. Germline assignment: CDR1 KGHSH and CDR2 LQKENI. Here the CDR3 reads CASSPRDTDYGYTF. The DNA for the CDR3 is TGTGCCAGCTCACCGAGGGATACGGACTATGGCTACACCTTC.

J is TRBJ2-2 and V is TRBV10-1; no definite D call. This CDR3 region has 14 residues. Trimming shortened V by 0 bases and J by 2 bases, and 4 bases separated the two germline ends. Germline-derived CDR1 and CDR2 are WNHNN and SYGVQD (reference sequence). In nucleotides, the CDR3 is TGCGCCAGCAGTGAGTCTATTAACACCGGGGAGCTGTTTTTT. This codes for CASSESINTGELFF.

The rearrangement joins TRBV18 to TRBJ1-4; D gene unclear. V lost 0 bases to trimming and J lost 3 bases, with 5 bases between them. The germline V gene has CDR1 KGHSH and CDR2 LQKENI. The CDR3 length is 14 residues. The CDR3 nucleotides are TGTGCCAGCTCACCACCTGCGGCTAATGAAAAACTGTTTTTT. Its translation is CASSPPAANEKLFF.

V gene TRBV7-9 combines with J gene TRBJ1-5; D is ambiguous. The germline V gene has CDR1 SEHNR and CDR2 FQNEAQ (reference sequence). Trimming removed 5 bases from V and 0 bases from J, with 11 bases in between. The CDR3 is made up of 15 amino acids. This chain's CDR3 is CASSRGAGSNQPQHF. CDR3 coding DNA: TGTGCCAGCAGCCGAGGAGCAGGTAGCAATCAGCCCCAGCATTTT.

The chain uses TRBV28 and TRBJ2-7; D may correspond to TRBD1 or TRBD2 (6 bases each). The germline V gene encodes CDR1 MDHEN and CDR2 SYDVKM. CDR3 length: 15 residues. V lost 2 bases and J lost 3, with 14 bases in between. The CDR3 nucleotides are TGTGCCAGCAGTTTAGGGGGCGGGAAGCACTACGAGCAGTACTTC. The encoded protein is CASSLGGGKHYEQYF.

V usage is TRBV3-1 (or the pseudogene TRBV3-2) and J usage is TRBJ1-2; TRBD1 is a possible D gene (5 bases). The germline gives CDR1 LGHDT, CDR2 YNNKEL (reference sequence). The CDR3 consists of 16 residues. V was pared by 0 bases and J by 8 bases, with 19 bases between. CDR3: CASSQERRSNRRGYTF. CDR3 sequence (DNA): TGTGCCAGCAGCCAAGAACGTCGATCTAACAGGCGCGGCTACACCTTC.

Remarks on this clone: Relative to the germline gene, one junction end is altered; a read error may explain this. The rearrangement links TRBV5-8 to TRBJ2-7, with 7 bases lining up with TRBD1. This CDR3 spans 14 amino acids. Germline V lookup: CDR1 SGHTS, CDR2 YDEGEE. The CDR3, as DNA: TGTGCCAGCAGCTTGGTTGGGACAGACAGGAAACCGACGTTC. This gives the protein CASSLVGTDRKPTF.

This clone was seen once. The J gene is TRBJ1-5, the V gene TRBV6-6, with 9 bases fitting TRBD1. There are 15 residues in the CDR3. The trim removed 6 bases at V and 1 base at J, leaving 4 bases unmatched. The V gene's germline CDR1 is MNHNY and CDR2 SVGAGI (reference sequence). The CDR3 bases are TGTGCCAGCAGCCCTACAGGGGGCAGCAATCAGCCCCAGCATTTT. It specifies CASSPTGGSNQPQHF.

This rearrangement joins TRBV18 to TRBJ2-7, with 7 bases identical to TRBD1. The CDR3 spans 13 residues. The ends lost 4 bases at V and 6 bases at J; junction bases unmatched: 6. Germline CDR1 reads KGHSH; CDR2 reads LQKENI. The chain's CDR3 is CASSLDGTAEQYF. CDR3 in DNA: TGTGCCAGCTCACTCGACGGGACAGCCGAGCAGTACTTC.

The chain links TRBV12-3 or TRBV12-4 to TRBJ1-1; D remains unclear. Between the trimmed V and J ends, which lost 1 base and 4 bases, there was a span of 7 bases. The CDR3 extends over 13 amino acids. The CDR3 region has the DNA TGTGCCAGCAGTTTAGTCCGGGGCACTGAAGCTTTCTTT. It yields the protein CASSLVRGTEAFF.

The chain recombines TRBV5-1 with TRBJ1-1; 11 nucleotides line up with TRBD1. This CDR3 region has 18 residues. V dropped 4 bases and J dropped 6; count of bases not matched to a gene: 17. The germline V gene encodes CDR1 SGHRS and CDR2 YFSETQ. The CDR3 DNA reads as TGCGCCAGCAGCCCGAACCCCGGGACAGGGGGTGGACCCGCTGAAGCTTTCTTT. Protein: CASSPNPGTGGGPAEAFF.